These 14 T cell receptor beta chains were sequenced from one sample in a study of blood T cell repertoires in COVID-19. The assay was immunoSEQ multiplex PCR, and TCRdb's table has in-frame clones only and misses some. The sample shows around 400,000 clones, roughly 86% of them seen only once. What was sequenced was peripheral blood. The receptors come from a young woman with COVID-19, enrolled during active disease.

This chain links TRBV6-2 or TRBV6-3 with TRBJ2-1; possibly TRBD2 for D (6 bases). The CDR3 is 15 residues long. Deletions cut 5 bases from V and 5 bases from J, with 16 bases between. Germline CDR1 reads MNHEY; CDR2 reads SVGEGT. The CDR3 sequence: CASSDRRENNNEQFF. CDR3 nucleotides: TGTGCCAGCAGTGACCGCCGGGAGAACAACAATGAGCAGTTCTTC.

This rearrangement joins TRBV5-1 to TRBJ2-5; 9 positions agree with TRBD2. V lost 10 bases and J lost 5; bases outside the gene matches: 9. Germline values: CDR1 SGHRS, CDR2 YFSETQ. The length of the CDR3 is 13 residues. The CDR3 DNA reads TGCGCCTCTAAGAGGGCGGGAGGGGAGACCCAGTACTTC. Encoded protein: CASKRAGGETQYF.

V is TRBV6-5 and J is TRBJ2-7; perhaps TRBD1 as D (6 bases). V was trimmed by 2 bases and J by 2 bases, leaving 13 bases between them. Germline CDR1 and CDR2: MNHEY and SVGAGI. The CDR3 sequence is 15 residues long. DNA of the CDR3: TGTGCCAGCAGTTACCTACGACAGGCGCCCTACGAGCAGTACTTC. Protein product: CASSYLRQAPYEQYF.

The gene calls are TRBV30 and TRBJ2-1; 14 positions agree with TRBD2. Trimming removed 2 bases from V and 7 bases from J; junction bases left unmatched: 4. Germline CDR1 and CDR2: GTSNPN and SVGIG (reference sequence). This CDR3 region has 15 residues. The CDR3: CAWSWTSGRTNEQFF. CDR3 DNA: TGTGCCTGGAGTTGGACTAGCGGGAGGACTAATGAGCAGTTCTTC.

This rearrangement joins TRBV14 to TRBJ1-1; no clear D. The CDR3 runs 14 residues. Germline V gene sequence: CDR1 SGHDN, CDR2 FVKESK. Trimming took 0 bases from V and 10 from J, leaving 15 bases between them. The CDR3 DNA sequence: TGTGCCAGCAGCCAAGATCGGGGAGGAGGGATAGCTTTCTTT. Its protein is CASSQDRGGGIAFF.

The rearrangement links TRBV7-2 to TRBJ2-3; D not resolved. Germline V gene sequence: CDR1 SGHTA, CDR2 FQGNSA. V shed 5 bases and J shed 9 bases, with 21 bases lying between them. The CDR3 has 15 amino acids. The CDR3 loop reads CASSPGSKESWTQYF. Written as DNA, the CDR3 is TGTGCCAGCAGCCCCGGGTCCAAAGAGTCTTGGACGCAGTATTTT.

In DNA, the CDR3 is TGTGCCAGCAGATTGGGACGGGGGGGGCCCCAGCATTTT. Its translation is CASRLGRGGPQHF. The J gene is TRBJ1-5, the V gene TRBV28; D is possibly TRBD1 (5 bases). CDR1 is MDHEN and CDR2 is SYDVKM in the germline V gene. The CDR3 spans 13 residues. The V gene lost 6 bases and the J gene lost 9 bases, with 15 bases spanning the gap.

This sequence joins TRBV7-3 and TRBJ1-6; D is possibly TRBD1 (5 bases). V lost 6 bases, J lost 8 bases, and 14 bases lay in between. The germline V gene encodes CDR1 SGHTA and CDR2 FQGTGA. The CDR3 is made up of 14 amino acids. The CDR3 region is CASSYGGRDSPLHF. Here the CDR3 DNA reads TGTGCCAGCAGTTACGGGGGTAGGGATTCACCCCTCCACTTT.

This clone has just one count. J is TRBJ1-1 and V is TRBV7-6; D perhaps matches TRBD1 (5 bases). The length of the CDR3 is 14 residues. V was trimmed by 2 bases and J by 4 bases, leaving 11 bases between them. Germline-derived CDR1 and CDR2 are SGHVS and FNYEAQ. The CDR3 nucleotides are TGTGCCAGCAGCTTACAGTCCGACAGCACTGAAGCTTTCTTT. Translation: CASSLQSDSTEAFF.

The CDR3 sequence is CATTGGNNYGYTF. For the CDR3, the DNA is TGTGCCACGACAGGGGGGAATAACTATGGCTACACCTTC. The chain is built from TRBV10-3 and TRBJ1-2; 9 nucleotides agree with TRBD1. The ends lost 10 bases at V and 1 base at J; junction bases unmatched: 4. Per germline, CDR1 ENHRY and CDR2 SYGVKD. This CDR3 comprises 13 residues.

V is TRBV27 and J is TRBJ2-2; D possibly corresponds to TRBD2 (5 bases). The CDR3 consists of 15 residues. With 3 bases removed from V and 0 bases from J, the gap between germline ends came to 8 bases. Germline V gene sequence: CDR1 MNHEY, CDR2 SMNVEV (reference sequence). The CDR3 bases are TGTGCCAGCAGTTTTGTCGGGACGAACACCGGGGAGCTGTTTTTT. This sequence encodes CASSFVGTNTGELFF.

The J gene is TRBJ1-6, the V gene TRBV30; no definite D call. Germline V gene data show CDR1 as GTSNPN and CDR2 as SVGIG (reference sequence). The CDR3 is 14 amino acids. V shed 0 bases and J shed 10 bases, with 13 bases lying between them. The CDR3 DNA reads TGTGCCTGGAGTGTACCAGAGGGAAGGTCACCCCTCCACTTT. Residues: CAWSVPEGRSPLHF.

The chain has TRBV11-2 and TRBJ1-1; TRBD1 matches 8 bases. The germline gives CDR1 SGHAT, CDR2 FQNNGV. CDR3 size: 15 residues. V dropped 2 bases and J dropped 1; count of bases not matched to a gene: 3. The CDR3, as DNA: TGTGCCAGCAGCTTATGGGGACAGGCGAACACTGAAGCTTTCTTT. It yields the protein CASSLWGQANTEAFF. The complete variable domain, with remaining parts taken from reference TRBV11-2 and TRBJ1-1, reads EAGVAQSPRYKIIEKRQSVAFWCNPISGHATLYWYQQILGQGPKLLIQFQNNGVVDDSQLPKDRFSAERLKGVDSTLKIQPAKLEDSAVYLCASSLWGQANTEAFFGQGTRLTVV.

V gene TRBV6-2 or TRBV6-3 combines with J gene TRBJ2-7; a weak D match, TRBD1 (6 bases). The CDR3 totals 16 residues. Trimming removed 5 bases at V and 4 bases at J, with 21 bases between. The V gene's germline CDR1 is MNHEY and CDR2 SVGEGT. CDR3 nucleotide sequence: TGTGCCAGCAGTGTCGACCGCCGGACAGTGACTTACGAGCAGTACTTC. This gives the protein CASSVDRRTVTYEQYF.